This TCR beta chain is from a study of T cells after somatic rescue of genetic block. Germline CDR1 is ENHRY and CDR2 is SYGVKD. The V and J ends lost 4 bases and 2 bases, in that order; junction bases with no gene match: 4. The length of the CDR3 is 14 residues. Clones were read by immunoSEQ multiplex PCR, and TCRdb kept only the in-frame ones, dropping some. The table records tens of thousands of clones, less than 95% of them present only once. Sequenced: peripheral blood mononuclear cells (PBMCs). This receptor was identified in a man in his forties. This sequence joins TRBV10-3 and TRBJ2-7; 8 bases line up with TRBD1. This CDR3 is CAISGTGSTYEQYF. In nucleotides, the CDR3 is TGTGCCATCAGTGGGACAGGGAGTACCTACGAGCAGTACTTC.